Listed below are T cell receptor beta chains from one sample, sequenced in a study of T cells after yellow fever vaccination. TCRdb reanalysed the 5' RACE reads using MiXCR and keeps one entry per CDR3 protein. The data show about 260,000 distinct CDR3 sequences, around 5.2% seen once. Sequenced here: CD4+ T cells sorted from PBMCs, sampled on the day of the yellow fever booster vaccination. Receptor source: a man between 18 and 35 years old who received the YFV17D yellow fever vaccine. CDR3s include the opening cysteine and the closing phenylalanine or tryptophan. The D gene is left open where the match is weak. A row's size may be missing; if present it is once, few, many or a size class.

j_call cdr3_length v_call clone_size d_call cdr3_nt cdr3_aa
TRBJ2-5 12 TRBV5-6 few . TGTGCCAGCAGCTTTGCGTTAGAGACCCAGTACTTC CASSFALETQYF
TRBJ2-1 17 TRBV10-3 few TRBD2 TGTGCCATCAGTGTAACTAGCGGGGCAACCTCCTACAATGAGCAGTTCTTC CAISVTSGATSYNEQFF
TRBJ1-2 13 TRBV7-9 . . TGTGCCAGCAGTCCGCCGGGGGCCTATGGCTACACCTTC CASSPPGAYGYTF
TRBJ2-6 13 TRBV12-3/TRBV12-4 few . TGTGCCAGCAGTTCGCTCGGGGCCAACGTCCTGACTTTC CASSSLGANVLTF
TRBJ1-1 14 TRBV20-1 few . TGCAGTGCTAGAGTTTTGGGGGGTGGAACTGAAGCTTTCTTT CSARVLGGGTEAFF
TRBJ2-3 15 TRBV6-2/TRBV6-3 . . TGTGCCAGCAATGACGTCGGGAGTAGCACAGATACGCAGTATTTT CASNDVGSSTDTQYF
TRBJ1-1 16 TRBV4-2 few . TGTGCCAGCAGCCTTATTGGTGGTACCTCGAACACTGAAGCTTTCTTT CASSLIGGTSNTEAFF
TRBJ2-7 14 TRBV5-1 few . TGCGCCAGCAGCCGGGTCGGAGGCCTAAACGAGCAGTACTTC CASSRVGGLNEQYF
TRBJ1-2 14 TRBV12-3/TRBV12-4 many . TGTGCCAGCAGTTTAGGCTACAGCCACTATGGCTACACCTTC CASSLGYSHYGYTF
TRBJ1-2 18 TRBV6-6 many TRBD1 TGTGCCAGCGCCCCACGACCCGGTGGACAGGGAAGGGACTATGGCTACACCTTC CASAPRPGGQGRDYGYTF
TRBJ2-3 18 TRBV11-2 . . TGTGCCAGCAGCTTAGTCCGGGGGCGCGACTCGAGCACAGATACGCAGTATTTT CASSLVRGRDSSTDTQYF
TRBJ1-5 13 TRBV24-1 many . TGTGCCACCTCGGGGGGAGCTGGACAGCCCCAGCATTTT CATSGGAGQPQHF
TRBJ1-1 14 TRBV6-5 . TRBD1 TGTGCCAGCAGAGGGACAGCCGGGAACACTGAAGCTTTCTTT CASRGTAGNTEAFF
TRBJ2-1 15 TRBV7-9 . TRBD2 TGTGCCAGCAGCCCCCTAGCGGGCTCTTCCAATGAGCAGTTCTTC CASSPLAGSSNEQFF
TRBJ2-2 14 TRBV6-6 many TRBD1 TGTGCCAGCAGTAAGGGACAGGGAGGCGGGGAGCTGTTTTTT CASSKGQGGGELFF
TRBJ1-2 14 TRBV20-1 . . TGCAGTGCTCCCCGGACAGAAGCTAACTATGGCTACACCTTC CSAPRTEANYGYTF
TRBJ2-2 13 TRBV6-2/TRBV6-3 . . TGTGCCAGCAGAGCGGCCAGGGCCGGGGAGCTGTTTTTT CASRAARAGELFF
TRBJ2-5 10 TRBV20-1 . . TGCAGTGCTCCCATGGGGTCCCAGTACTTC CSAPMGSQYF
TRBJ1-4 17 TRBV7-3 many TRBD1 TGTGCCATCAAAACCCGGGACAGTTCTCGTCGGAATGAAAAACTGTTTTTT CAIKTRDSSRRNEKLFF
TRBJ2-1 16 TRBV3-1 few . TGTGCCAGCAGCCAACCGGGACAAAGCTCCTACAATGAGCAGTTCTTC CASSQPGQSSYNEQFF